Below are 9 T cell receptor beta chains sequenced from a single sample in a study of cytomegalovirus exposure and HLA in healthy donors. The PCR contained 60 Vbeta and 13 Jbeta primers. Repertoires were generated with immunoSEQ multiplex PCR, while TCRdb's copy carries only in-frame clones and drops some. The table lists 130,000 to 150,000 clones, approximately 80% of them singletons, with about 5% in the top ten. Sequenced input: PBMCs. These receptors originate from a male donor in good health and CMV-seronegative.

The chain carries TRBV7-9 and TRBJ2-1, with TRBD1 matching over 10 bases. V dropped 2 bases and J dropped 0; count of bases not matched to a gene: 10. CDR1 is SEHNR, CDR2 FQNEAQ, per germline (reference sequence). The CDR3 runs 19 residues. CDR3 in amino acids: CASSLSGTGDLSSYNEQFF. CDR3 coding DNA: TGTGCCAGCAGCTTAAGCGGGACAGGGGACCTGAGCTCCTACAATGAGCAGTTCTTC.

The CDR3 DNA sequence: TGTGCCAGCCGGGGACAGAATTTCCAAGAGACCCAGTACTTC. It codes for CASRGQNFQETQYF. The gene calls are TRBV7-6 and TRBJ2-5, with 7 bases identical to TRBD1. The CDR3 is made up of 14 amino acids. V shed 8 bases, J shed 1 base, and the junction held 7 bases outside the gene matches. Per the germline V gene, CDR1 is SGHVS and CDR2 is FNYEAQ.

The chain employs TRBV5-1 and TRBJ1-1, with D hard to call. This CDR3 region has 13 residues. V lost 2 bases to trimming and J lost 0 bases, with 5 bases between them. Germline CDR1 reads SGHRS; CDR2 reads YFSETQ. The CDR3 loop reads CASSFQVNTEAFF. DNA for the CDR3: TGCGCCAGCAGCTTCCAGGTGAACACTGAAGCTTTCTTT.

This rearrangement joins TRBV13 to TRBJ2-2, with TRBD1 matching 9 bases. Looked up from germline, CDR1 is PRHDT and CDR2 is FYEKMQ (reference sequence). V gave up 10 bases and J gave up 4 bases; unmatched junction bases: 10. The CDR3 totals 15 residues. CDR3 region: CATTSGQGSTGELFF. The CDR3 nucleotides are TGTGCCACAACCTCGGGACAGGGCAGCACCGGGGAGCTGTTTTTT.

This clone was observed a few times. V usage is TRBV6-1 and J usage is TRBJ1-6; TRBD1 aligns across 9 bases. The CDR3 runs to 15 residues. V lost 7 bases and J lost 7; bases outside the gene matches: 8. Germline-derived CDR1 and CDR2 are MNHNS and SASEGT. Here the CDR3 reads CASTSSGTGNSPLHF. The CDR3 region has the DNA TGTGCCAGCACCAGCTCCGGGACAGGGAATTCACCCCTCCACTTT.

This chain joins TRBV5-8 and TRBJ2-2; perhaps TRBD1 as D (5 bases). V was trimmed by 2 bases and J by 9 bases, leaving 14 bases between them. CDR1 and CDR2 (germline): SGHTS, YDEGEE. CDR3 size: 14 residues. Here the CDR3 reads CASSFPKQARELFF. In nucleotides, the CDR3 is TGTGCCAGCAGCTTTCCAAAACAGGCCCGGGAGCTGTTTTTT.

Turning to this clone: An end of the junction differs from the germline gene, which may be a read error. The CDR3 DNA reads TGCGCCAACAGTGAGTCGTCGCGGGGGAGGGATGAGCAGTTCTTC. Amino acids: CANSESSRGRDEQFF. The chain links TRBV10-1 to TRBJ2-1, with 7 bases lining up with TRBD2. The length of the CDR3 is 15 residues. Germline CDR1 and CDR2: WNHNN and SYGVQD (reference sequence).

The rearrangement joins TRBV19 to TRBJ2-7; tentatively, D is TRBD2 (6 bases). Germline assignment: CDR1 LNHDA and CDR2 SQIVND (reference sequence). Trimming took 5 bases from V and 5 from J, leaving 10 bases between them. The CDR3 has 12 amino acids. CDR3 residues: CASSLPGDEQYF. CDR3 nucleotide sequence: TGTGCCAGTAGTCTACCGGGAGACGAGCAGTACTTC.

This clone was observed a few times. V usage is TRBV19 and J usage is TRBJ2-7; D possibly corresponds to TRBD2 (6 bases). Trimming stripped 4 bases from V and 2 bases from J, with 12 bases between. In germline, CDR1 is LNHDA, CDR2 SQIVND (reference sequence). The length of the CDR3 is 14 residues. CDR3 DNA sequence: TGTGCCAGTAGTACGTGGGAGGAGCCCTACGAGCAGTACTTC. Translation: CASSTWEEPYEQYF. Supplemented by reference TRBV19 and TRBJ2-7, the full variable domain reads DGGITQSPKYLFRKEGQNVTLSCEQNLNHDAMYWYRQDPGQGLRLIYYSQIVNDFQKGDIAEGYSVSREKKESFPLTVTSAQKNPTAFYLCASSTWEEPYEQYFGPGTRLTVT.